At least ten counts were recorded for the clone carrying this T cell receptor (beta chain). What it binds is not known. The data derive from a study of CD8 T cells in ankylosing spondylitis. Whole-study findings and limits: Characteristic, it appeared, of ankylosing spondylitis blood was a TCR beta motif of roughly eight highly homologous variants. Disease-linked clones had a CD8+ phenotype and relatively low frequency in peripheral blood.

Each TCR beta library was made by quantitative 5'-RACE that incorporated molecular barcodes. TCRdb independently ran MiXCR on the 5' RACE reads; one entry per CDR3 protein. The sample gives about 230,000 distinct CDR3 sequences, roughly 8.2% of which show up once; 4.8% is in the top ten. With 6 bases removed from V and 0 bases from J, the gap between germline ends came to 15 bases. The CDR3 is 15 residues long. CDR1 and CDR2 (germline): DFQATT, SNEGSKA (reference sequence). The TCR sequence derives from a female donor with ankylosing spondylitis or in good health (not recorded which). This chain joins TRBV20-1 and TRBJ1-3, with D hard to call. The sequenced material came from blood, either unsorted or a sorted T cell fraction (not recorded which). Here the CDR3 DNA reads TGCAGTGCCAGAAGAGGTACCAGCTCTGGAAACACCATATATTTT. It encodes CSARRGTSSGNTIYF.